The sequence of this TCR beta chain was determined in a study of blood T cell repertoires in COVID-19. Study at large: The origin of the acute and convalescent COVID-19 samples was the United States, Italy and Spain.

Under the authors' procedure: Reference gene primers were amplified, and this amplification served to estimate nucleated cell counts. Repertoires were generated with immunoSEQ multiplex PCR, while TCRdb's copy carries only in-frame clones and drops some. V, J and clone size derive from that table, while D and trimming were established from the DNA sequence. This table holds around 150,000 clones, over 60% found once. What was sequenced was PBMCs or T cells enriched from blood (not recorded which). This clonotype was obtained from a woman aged 45 to 65 who had recovered from COVID-19.

CDR3 sequence reads: CASSDPGQGMSNEKLFF. In DNA, the CDR3 is TGCGCCAGCAGTGATCCTGGACAGGGGATGTCTAATGAAAAACTGTTTTTT. V gene TRBV10-2 combines with J gene TRBJ1-4; 9 nucleotides match TRBD1. V lost 3 bases, J lost 3 bases, and 8 bases stayed unmatched. The CDR3 extends over 17 amino acids. Germline V gene sequence: CDR1 WSHSY, CDR2 SAAADI.